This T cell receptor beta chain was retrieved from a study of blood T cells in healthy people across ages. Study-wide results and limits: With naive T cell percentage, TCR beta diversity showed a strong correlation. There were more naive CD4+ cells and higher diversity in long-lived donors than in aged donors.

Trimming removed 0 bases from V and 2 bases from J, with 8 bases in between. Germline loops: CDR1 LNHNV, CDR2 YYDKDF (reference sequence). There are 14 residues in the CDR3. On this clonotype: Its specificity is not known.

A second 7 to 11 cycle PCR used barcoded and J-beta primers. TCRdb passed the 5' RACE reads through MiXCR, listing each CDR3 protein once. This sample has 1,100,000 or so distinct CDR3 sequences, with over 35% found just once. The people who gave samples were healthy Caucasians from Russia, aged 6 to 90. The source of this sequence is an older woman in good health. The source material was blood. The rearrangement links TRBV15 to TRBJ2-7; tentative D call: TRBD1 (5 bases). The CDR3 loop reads CATSRDMGPYEQYF. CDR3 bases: TGTGCCACCAGCAGAGATATGGGGCCCTACGAGCAGTACTTC. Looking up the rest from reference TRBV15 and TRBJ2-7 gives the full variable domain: DAMVIQNPRYQVTQFGKPVTLSCSQTLNHNVMYWYQQKSSQAPKLLFHYYDKDFNNEADTPDNFQSRRPNTSFCFLDIRSPGLGDTAMYLCATSRDMGPYEQYFGPGTRLTVT.